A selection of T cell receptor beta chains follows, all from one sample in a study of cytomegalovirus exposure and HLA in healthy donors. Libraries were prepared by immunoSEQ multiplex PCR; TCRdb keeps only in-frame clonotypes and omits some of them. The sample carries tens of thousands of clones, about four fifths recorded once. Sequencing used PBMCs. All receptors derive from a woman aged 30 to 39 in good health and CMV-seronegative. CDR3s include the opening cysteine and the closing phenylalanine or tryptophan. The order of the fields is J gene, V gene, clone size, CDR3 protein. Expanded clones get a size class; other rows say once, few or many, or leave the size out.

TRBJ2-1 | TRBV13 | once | CASSLYARTSGRGSYNEQFF
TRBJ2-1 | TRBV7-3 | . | CASSRAGTGPNEQFF
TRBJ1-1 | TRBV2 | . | CASLQDRDTEAFF
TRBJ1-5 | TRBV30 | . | CAWSALGHQPQHF
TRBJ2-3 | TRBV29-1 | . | CSVEGFPGSRGDTQYF
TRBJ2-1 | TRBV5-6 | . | CASSLVGGSYNEQFF
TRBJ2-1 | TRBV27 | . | CASTPGLVPDNEQFF
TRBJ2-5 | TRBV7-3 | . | CASSLGSGKETQYF
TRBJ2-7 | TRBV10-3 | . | CAISESKGLAGVSSYEQYF
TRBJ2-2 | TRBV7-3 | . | CASSPVPGNGELFF
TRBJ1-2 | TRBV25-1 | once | CASGEAGNYGYTF